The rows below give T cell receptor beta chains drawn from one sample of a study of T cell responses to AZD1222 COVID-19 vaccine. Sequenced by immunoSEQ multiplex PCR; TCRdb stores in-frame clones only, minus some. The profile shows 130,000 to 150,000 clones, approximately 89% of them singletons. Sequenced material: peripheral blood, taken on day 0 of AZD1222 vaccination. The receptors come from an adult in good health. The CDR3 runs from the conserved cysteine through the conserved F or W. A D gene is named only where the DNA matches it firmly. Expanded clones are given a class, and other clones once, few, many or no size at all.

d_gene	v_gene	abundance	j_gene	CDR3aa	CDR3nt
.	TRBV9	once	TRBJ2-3	CASSVLGSGPDTQYF	TGTGCCAGCAGCGTACTAGGAAGCGGCCCAGATACGCAGTATTTT
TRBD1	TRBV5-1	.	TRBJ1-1	CASSFGRGGTGVTNTEAFF	TGCGCCAGCAGCTTTGGGAGGGGAGGGACAGGGGTAACTAACACTGAAGCTTTCTTT
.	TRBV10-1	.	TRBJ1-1	CASTYPSRGDTEAFF	TGCGCCAGCACCTACCCGTCTCGGGGCGATACTGAAGCTTTCTTT
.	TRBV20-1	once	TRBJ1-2	CSAGTNYGYTF	TGCAGTGCTGGGACTAACTATGGCTACACCTTC
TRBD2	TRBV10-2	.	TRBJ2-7	CASSEPSGGIYEQYF	TGCGCCAGCAGTGAGCCTAGCGGGGGGATCTACGAGCAGTACTTC
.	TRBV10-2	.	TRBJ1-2	CASRADISRGYTF	TGCGCCAGCAGGGCCGACATATCTAGAGGCTACACCTTC
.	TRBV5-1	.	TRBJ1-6	CASSPTGSAEALHF	TGCGCCAGCAGCCCTACAGGGTCGGCGGAGGCCCTCCACTTT
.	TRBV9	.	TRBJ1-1	CASSVGGARTEAFF	TGTGCCAGCAGCGTAGGGGGGGCGCGCACTGAAGCTTTCTTT
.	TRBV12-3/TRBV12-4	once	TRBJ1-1	CASSPQHTEAFF	TGTGCCAGCAGTCCTCAACACACTGAAGCTTTCTTT
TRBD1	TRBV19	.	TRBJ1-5	CASSIPPYRGSNQPQHF	TGTGCCAGTAGTATACCCCCGTACAGGGGAAGCAATCAGCCCCAGCATTTT
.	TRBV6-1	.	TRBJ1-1	CASSERGGGTEAFF	TGTGCCAGCAGTGAAAGGGGCGGGGGCACTGAAGCTTTCTTT
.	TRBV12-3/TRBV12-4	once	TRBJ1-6	CASSLSDSPLHF	TGTGCCAGCAGTTTAAGTGATTCACCCCTCCACTTT
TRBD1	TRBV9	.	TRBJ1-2	CASSVTGDADGYTF	TGTGCCAGCAGCGTGACAGGGGACGCGGATGGCTACACCTTC
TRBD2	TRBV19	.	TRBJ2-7	CASSMSAGGYEQYF	TGTGCCAGTAGTATGTCGGCGGGGGGCTACGAGCAGTACTTC
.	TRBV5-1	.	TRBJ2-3	CASSLGADTSTDTQYF	TGCGCCAGCAGCTTGGGGGCAGACACTAGCACAGATACGCAGTATTTT
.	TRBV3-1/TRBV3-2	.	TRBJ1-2	CASSTQGGLGGYTF	TGTGCCAGCAGCACACAGGGCGGCCTAGGCGGCTACACCTTC